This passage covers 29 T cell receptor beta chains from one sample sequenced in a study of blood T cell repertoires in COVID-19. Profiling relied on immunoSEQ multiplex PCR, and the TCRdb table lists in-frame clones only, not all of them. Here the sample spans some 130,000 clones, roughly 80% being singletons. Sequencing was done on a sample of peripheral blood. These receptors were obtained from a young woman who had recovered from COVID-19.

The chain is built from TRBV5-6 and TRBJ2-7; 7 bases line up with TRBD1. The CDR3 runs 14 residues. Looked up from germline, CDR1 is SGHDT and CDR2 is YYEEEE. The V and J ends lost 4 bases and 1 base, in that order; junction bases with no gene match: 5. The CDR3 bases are TGTGCCAGCAGCCCCGGACAGGCTTCCTACGAGCAGTACTTC. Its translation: CASSPGQASYEQYF. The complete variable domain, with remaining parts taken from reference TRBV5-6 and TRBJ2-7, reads DAGVTQSPTHLIKTRGQQVTLRCSPKSGHDTVSWYQQALGQGPQFIFQYYEEEERQRGNFPDRFSGHQFPNYSSELNVNALLLGDSALYLCASSPGQASYEQYFGPGTRLTVT.

The CDR3 region has the DNA TGTGCCAGCAGCCGGGGGGGGGCCCGAACCACTGAAGCTTTCTTT. It encodes CASSRGGARTTEAFF. V gene TRBV3-1 (or the pseudogene TRBV3-2) combines with J gene TRBJ1-1, with a weak D call TRBD1 (6 bases). The germline V and J ends were trimmed by 4 bases and 4 bases, with 16 bases remaining between them. The germline CDR1 and CDR2 sequences are LGHDT and YNNKEL (reference sequence). CDR3 length: 15 residues.

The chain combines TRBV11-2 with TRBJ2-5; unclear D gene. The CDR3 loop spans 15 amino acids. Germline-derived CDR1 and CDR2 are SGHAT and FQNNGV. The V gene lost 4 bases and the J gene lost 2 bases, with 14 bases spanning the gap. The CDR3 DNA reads TGTGCCAGCAGCTCCGGGTCCCACGAACAAGAGACCCAGTACTTC. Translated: CASSSGSHEQETQYF.

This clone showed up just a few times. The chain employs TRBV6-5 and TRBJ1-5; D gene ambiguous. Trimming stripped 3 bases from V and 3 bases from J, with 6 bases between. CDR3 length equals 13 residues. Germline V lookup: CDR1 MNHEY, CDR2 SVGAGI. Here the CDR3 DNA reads TGTGCCAGCAGTTATGCGGTCAATCAGCCCCAGCATTTT. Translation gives CASSYAVNQPQHF.

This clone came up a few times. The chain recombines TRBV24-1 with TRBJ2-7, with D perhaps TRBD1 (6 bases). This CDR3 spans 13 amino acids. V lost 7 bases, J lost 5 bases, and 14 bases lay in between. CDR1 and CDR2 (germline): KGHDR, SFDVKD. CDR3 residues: CATRSGTIDEQYF. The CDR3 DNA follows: TGTGCCACCAGATCCGGGACAATCGACGAGCAGTACTTC.

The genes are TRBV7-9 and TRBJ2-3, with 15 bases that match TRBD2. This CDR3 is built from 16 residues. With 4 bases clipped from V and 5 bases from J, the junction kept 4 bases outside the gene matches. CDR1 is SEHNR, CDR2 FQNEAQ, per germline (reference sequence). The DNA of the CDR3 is TGTGCCAGCAGCTGGGGACTAGCGGGGGGCCTAGATACGCAGTATTTT. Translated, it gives CASSWGLAGGLDTQYF.

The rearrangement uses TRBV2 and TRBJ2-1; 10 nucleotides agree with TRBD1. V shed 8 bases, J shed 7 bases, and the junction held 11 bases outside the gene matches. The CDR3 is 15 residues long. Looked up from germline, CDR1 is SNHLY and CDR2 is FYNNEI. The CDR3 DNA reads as TGTGCCAGCGGGGCCGGGACAGGGGTTGTGAATGAGCAGTTCTTC. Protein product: CASGAGTGVVNEQFF.

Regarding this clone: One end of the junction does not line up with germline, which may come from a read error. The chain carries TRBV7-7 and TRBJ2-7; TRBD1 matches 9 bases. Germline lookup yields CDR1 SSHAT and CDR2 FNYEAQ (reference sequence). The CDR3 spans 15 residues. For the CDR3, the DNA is TGTGCTAGCAGCTTGGGACAGGGCCCGTCCTACGAGCAGTACTTC. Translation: CASSLGQGPSYEQYF.

The DNA of the CDR3 is TGTGCCAGCAGCTCACCCGAGCAGGGTGTCCGGGCCAACGTCCTGACTTTC. Protein sequence: CASSSPEQGVRANVLTF. The J gene is TRBJ2-6, the V gene TRBV3-1 (or the pseudogene TRBV3-2), with D maybe TRBD1 (5 bases). CDR1 LGHDT and CDR2 YNNKEL come from the germline V gene (reference sequence). The CDR3 is 17 residues long. V was shortened by 5 bases and J by 5 bases, with 19 bases between the two germline ends.

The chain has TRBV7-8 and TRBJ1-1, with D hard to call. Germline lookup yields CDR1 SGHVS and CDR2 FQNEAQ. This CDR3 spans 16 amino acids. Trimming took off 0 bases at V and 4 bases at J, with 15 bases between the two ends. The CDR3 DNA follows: TGTGCCAGCAGCTTAGCCCGGGAGTTCATTTTCACTGAAGCTTTCTTT. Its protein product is CASSLAREFIFTEAFF.

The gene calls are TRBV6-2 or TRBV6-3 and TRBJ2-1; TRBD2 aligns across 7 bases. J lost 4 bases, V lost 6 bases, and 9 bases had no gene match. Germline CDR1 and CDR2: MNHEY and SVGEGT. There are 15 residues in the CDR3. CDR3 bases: TGTGCCAGCAGCGAGCTAGCGGTAGGTTACAATGAGCAGTTCTTC. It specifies CASSELAVGYNEQFF.

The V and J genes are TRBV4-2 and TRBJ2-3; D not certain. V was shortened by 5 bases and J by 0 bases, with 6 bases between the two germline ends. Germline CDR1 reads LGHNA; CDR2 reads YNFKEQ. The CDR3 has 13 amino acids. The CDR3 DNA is TGTGCCAGCAGCAAATATAGCACAGATACGCAGTATTTT. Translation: CASSKYSTDTQYF.

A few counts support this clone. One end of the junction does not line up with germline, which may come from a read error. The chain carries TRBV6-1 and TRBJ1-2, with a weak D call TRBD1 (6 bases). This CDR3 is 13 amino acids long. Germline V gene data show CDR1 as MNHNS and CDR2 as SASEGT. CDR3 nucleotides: TGTGCCAGCAGGGAAGACAGGAGCTATGGCTACACCTTC. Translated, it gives CASREDRSYGYTF.

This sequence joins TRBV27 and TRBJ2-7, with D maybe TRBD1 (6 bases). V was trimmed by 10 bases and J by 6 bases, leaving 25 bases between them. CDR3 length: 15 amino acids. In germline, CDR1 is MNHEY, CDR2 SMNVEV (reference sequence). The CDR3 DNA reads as TGTGCCACCCCTAGCCCCACAGGGTTGGAGAGCGAGCAGTACTTC. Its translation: CATPSPTGLESEQYF.

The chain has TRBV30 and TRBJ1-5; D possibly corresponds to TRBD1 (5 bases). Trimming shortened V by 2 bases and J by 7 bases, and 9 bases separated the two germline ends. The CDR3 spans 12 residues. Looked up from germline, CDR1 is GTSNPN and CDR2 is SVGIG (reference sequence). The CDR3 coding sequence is TGTGCCTGGAGTCCGCAGGGCCAGCCCCAGCATTTT. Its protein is CAWSPQGQPQHF.

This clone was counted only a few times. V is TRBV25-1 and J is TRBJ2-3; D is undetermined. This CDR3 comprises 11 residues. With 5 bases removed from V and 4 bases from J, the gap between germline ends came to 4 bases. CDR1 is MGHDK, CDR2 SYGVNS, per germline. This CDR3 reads CASSSSDTQYF. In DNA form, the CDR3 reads TGTGCCAGCAGTAGCTCAGATACGCAGTATTTT.

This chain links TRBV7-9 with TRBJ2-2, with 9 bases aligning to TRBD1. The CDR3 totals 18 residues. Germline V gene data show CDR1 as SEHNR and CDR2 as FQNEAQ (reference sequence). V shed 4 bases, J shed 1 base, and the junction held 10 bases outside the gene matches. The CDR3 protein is CASSSVVPGQGNTGELFF. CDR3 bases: TGTGCCAGCAGCTCGGTGGTCCCGGGACAGGGGAACACCGGGGAGCTGTTTTTT.

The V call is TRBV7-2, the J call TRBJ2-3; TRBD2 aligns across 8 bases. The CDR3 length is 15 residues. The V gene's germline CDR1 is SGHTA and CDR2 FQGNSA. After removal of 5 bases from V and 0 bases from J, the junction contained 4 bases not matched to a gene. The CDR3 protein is CASSPGGASTDTQYF. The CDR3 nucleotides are TGTGCCAGCAGCCCCGGGGGGGCTAGCACAGATACGCAGTATTTT.

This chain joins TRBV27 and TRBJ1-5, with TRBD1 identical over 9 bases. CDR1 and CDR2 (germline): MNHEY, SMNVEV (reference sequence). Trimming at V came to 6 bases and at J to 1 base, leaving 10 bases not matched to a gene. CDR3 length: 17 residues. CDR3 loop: CASRPLGTGSSNQPQHF. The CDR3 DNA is TGTGCCAGCAGACCATTGGGGACAGGGTCGAGCAATCAGCCCCAGCATTTT.

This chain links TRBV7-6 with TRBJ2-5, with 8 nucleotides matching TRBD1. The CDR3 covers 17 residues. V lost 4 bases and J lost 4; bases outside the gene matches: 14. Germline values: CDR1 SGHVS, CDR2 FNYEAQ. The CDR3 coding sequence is TGTGCCAGCAGCTGGGCTGCAGGGGGCGTTTTATTAGAGACCCAGTACTTC. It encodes CASSWAAGGVLLETQYF.

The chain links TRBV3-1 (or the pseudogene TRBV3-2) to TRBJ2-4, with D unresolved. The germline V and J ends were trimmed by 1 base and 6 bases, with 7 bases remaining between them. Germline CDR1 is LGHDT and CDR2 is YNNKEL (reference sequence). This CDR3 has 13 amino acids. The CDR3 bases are TGTGCCAGCAGCCAAGTGAGTGGAAACATTCAGTACTTC. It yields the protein CASSQVSGNIQYF.

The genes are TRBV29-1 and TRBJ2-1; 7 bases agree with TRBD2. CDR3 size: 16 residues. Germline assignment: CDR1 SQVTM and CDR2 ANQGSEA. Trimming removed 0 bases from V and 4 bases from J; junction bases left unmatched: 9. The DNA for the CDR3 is TGCAGCGTTGAAGAGGGTGGAGCGGGGAGATACAATGAGCAGTTCTTC. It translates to CSVEEGGAGRYNEQFF.

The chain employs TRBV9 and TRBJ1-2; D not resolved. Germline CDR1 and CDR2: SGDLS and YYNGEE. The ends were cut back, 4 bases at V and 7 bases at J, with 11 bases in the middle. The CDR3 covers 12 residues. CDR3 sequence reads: CASSKRVGGYTF. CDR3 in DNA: TGTGCCAGCAGCAAACGGGTGGGTGGCTACACCTTC.

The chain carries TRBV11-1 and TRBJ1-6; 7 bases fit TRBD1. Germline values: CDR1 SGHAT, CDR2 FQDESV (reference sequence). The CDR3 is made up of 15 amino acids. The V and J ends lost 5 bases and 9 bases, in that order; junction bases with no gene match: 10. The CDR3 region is CASSQYRGSISPLHF. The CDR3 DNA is TGTGCCAGCAGCCAGTACAGGGGCTCAATTTCACCCCTCCACTTT.

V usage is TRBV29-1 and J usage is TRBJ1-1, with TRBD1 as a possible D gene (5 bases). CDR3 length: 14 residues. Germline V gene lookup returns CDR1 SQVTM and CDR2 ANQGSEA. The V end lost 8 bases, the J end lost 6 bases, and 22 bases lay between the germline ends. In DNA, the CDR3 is TGCAGCACAATCTGGGGGGGTTCGAATTCTGAAGCTTTCTTT. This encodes CSTIWGGSNSEAFF.

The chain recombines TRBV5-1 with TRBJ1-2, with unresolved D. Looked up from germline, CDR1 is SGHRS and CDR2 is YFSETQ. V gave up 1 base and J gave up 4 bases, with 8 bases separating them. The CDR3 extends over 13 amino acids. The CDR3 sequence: CASSLNSVYGYTF. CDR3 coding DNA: TGCGCCAGCAGCTTGAATTCCGTCTATGGCTACACCTTC.

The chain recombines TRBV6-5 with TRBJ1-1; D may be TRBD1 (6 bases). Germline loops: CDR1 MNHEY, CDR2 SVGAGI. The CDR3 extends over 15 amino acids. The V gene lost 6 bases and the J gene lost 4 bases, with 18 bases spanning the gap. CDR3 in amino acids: CASSPGVGFITEAFF. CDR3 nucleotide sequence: TGTGCCAGCAGCCCAGGGGTTGGCTTCATCACTGAAGCTTTCTTT.

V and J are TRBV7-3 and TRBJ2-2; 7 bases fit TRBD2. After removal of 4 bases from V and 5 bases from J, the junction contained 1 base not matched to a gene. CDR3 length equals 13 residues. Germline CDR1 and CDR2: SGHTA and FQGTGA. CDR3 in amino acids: CASSWTRTGELFF. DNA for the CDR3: TGTGCCAGCAGCTGGACTAGGACCGGGGAGCTGTTTTTT.

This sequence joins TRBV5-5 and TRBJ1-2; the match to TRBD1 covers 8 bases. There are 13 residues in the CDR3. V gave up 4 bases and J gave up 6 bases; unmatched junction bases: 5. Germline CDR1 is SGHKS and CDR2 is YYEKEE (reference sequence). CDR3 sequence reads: CASSTGQGDGYTF. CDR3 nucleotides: TGTGCCAGCAGCACCGGACAGGGAGATGGCTACACCTTC. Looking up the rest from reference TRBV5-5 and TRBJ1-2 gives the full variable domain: DAGVTQSPTHLIKTRGQQVTLRCSPISGHKSVSWYQQVLGQGPQFIFQYYEKEERGRGNFPDRFSARQFPNYSSELNVNALLLGDSALYLCASSTGQGDGYTFGSGTRLTVV.